One sample yielded the 14 T cell receptor beta chains listed below, sequenced in a study of T cell clonality in common variable immunodeficiency. The data were produced by immunoSEQ multiplex PCR, yet TCRdb's version contains in-frame clones alone and is incomplete. This table holds under 60,000 clones with no singletons; the top ten claim 3% to 3.5%. The sample taken for sequencing was peripheral blood mononuclear cells. These receptors were collected from a person aged 18 to 75 in good health.

This clone was counted between two and nine times. The missing CDR3 end, 3 residues past where the read stops, is filled in from the germline J gene. The chain joins TRBV27 to TRBJ2-7; 7 bases are shared with TRBD2. Trimming cost V 3 bases and J 6 bases; bases outside gene matches: 5. Looked up from germline, CDR1 is MNHEY and CDR2 is SMNVEV (reference sequence). The length of the CDR3 is 13 residues. The CDR3 loop reads CASSFRGVSEQYF. The CDR3 DNA, read in part, is TGTGCCAGCAGTTTTCGGGGGGTGAGCGAG.

Remarks on this clone: The CDR3 goes on 3 residues after the read ends, and that part is filled in from the germline J gene. The rearrangement links TRBV2 to TRBJ2-2, with D perhaps matching TRBD1 or TRBD2 (6 bases each). Germline CDR1 is SNHLY and CDR2 is FYNNEI. The CDR3 spans 11 residues. The CDR3: CASRNREALFF. The DNA read from the CDR3 is TGTGCCAGCAGGAACAGGGAGGCG.

A word on this clone: Coverage ceases 3 residues before the CDR3 finishes, and the germline J gene fills in the end. The chain links TRBV2 to TRBJ2-1, with D unresolved. Per the germline V gene, CDR1 is SNHLY and CDR2 is FYNNEI. The CDR3 runs 12 residues. V was trimmed by 4 bases and J by 4 bases, leaving 5 bases between them. The part of the CDR3 DNA that was read is TGTGCCAGCAGTGGCAGGTACAATGAG. Its translation is CASSGRYNE. The whole CDR3 reads CASSGRYNEQFF.

This clone has at least ten counts. The read is 3 residues too short to cover the CDR3 end, so that end is filled in from the germline J gene. The chain has TRBV5-6 and TRBJ1-2; TRBD1 agrees at 8 bases. The junction had 12 bases not matched to a gene; V was cut back by 4 bases and J by 7 bases. CDR3 length equals 15 residues. Per germline, CDR1 SGHDT and CDR2 YYEEEE. The CDR3 DNA, read in part, is TGTGCCAGCAGCATGCTGGAGACAGGGGTTCTTGGC. Protein sequence: CASSMLETGVLG. The whole CDR3 protein is CASSMLETGVLGYTF.

This clone was observed a handful of times. The CDR3 is cut off 3 residues early in the read; its end comes from the germline J gene. The gene calls are TRBV30 and TRBJ2-7; the match to TRBD1 covers 7 bases. The germline V gene has CDR1 GTSNPN and CDR2 SVGIG (reference sequence). With V trimmed by 2 bases and J by 6 bases, 7 bases remained unmatched. This CDR3 is 13 amino acids long. The CDR3 spells CAWSPGQMGEQYF. Partial CDR3 DNA: TGTGCCTGGAGTCCGGGACAGATGGGCGAG.

Turning to this clone: Sequencing ends 3 residues short of the CDR3 end; the germline J gene provides the rest. V and J are TRBV5-1 and TRBJ2-7; the match to TRBD1 covers 9 bases. The CDR3 covers 14 residues. Germline V gene data show CDR1 as SGHRS and CDR2 as YFSETQ. Unmatched junction bases numbered 7, after V lost 3 bases and J lost 6 bases. CDR3 loop: CASSSGTGTGEQYF. The part of the CDR3 DNA that was read is TGCGCCAGCAGCTCCGGGACAGGGACCGGCGAG.

This clone was found a few times. The DNA ends 3 residues before the CDR3 does, and the rest of the CDR3 is filled in from the germline J gene. The rearrangement links TRBV2 to TRBJ1-1; weak D call: TRBD1 (5 bases). CDR3 length equals 13 residues. V shed 6 bases and J shed 1 base, with 9 bases lying between them. Germline V gene data show CDR1 as SNHLY and CDR2 as FYNNEI. The CDR3 sequence is CASSSRANTEAFF. Incomplete CDR3 DNA: TGTGCCAGCAGCTCCAGGGCGAACACTGAA.

This clone was seen ten or more times. The CDR3 bases that were read are TGCAGTGCTAGAGTAGCGGGAGTTGTCGAG. Amino acid sequence: CSARVAGVVE. The entire CDR3 protein is CSARVAGVVEQYF. The chain carries TRBV20-1 and TRBJ2-7, with TRBD2 matching over 9 bases. The read terminates 3 residues before the CDR3 end, so the remaining end is supplied by the germline J gene. Germline values: CDR1 DFQATT, CDR2 SNEGSKA (reference sequence). The CDR3 totals 13 residues. Germline trimming cut 1 base from V and 6 bases from J; bases unmatched to any gene: 4.

The table lists this clone with many counts. CDR3 DNA, as far as it was read: TGCGCCAGCAGCTTGTGGGACAGGGGGTACGAG. The encoded protein is CASSLWDRGYE. The full CDR3 reads CASSLWDRGYEQYF. The chain joins TRBV5-1 to TRBJ2-7, with 11 nucleotides matching TRBD1. The CDR3 end falls 3 residues outside the read, so it is completed with the germline J gene. Losses at the gene ends were 1 base for V and 4 bases for J; bases not matched to a gene: 1. This CDR3 is built from 14 residues. The V gene's germline CDR1 is SGHRS and CDR2 YFSETQ.

The table lists this clone with a few counts. The CDR3 end is not reached by the read, which stops 3 residues before it; the germline J gene fills it in. The chain combines TRBV5-1 with TRBJ2-1, with 8 bases fitting TRBD2. The CDR3 is made up of 14 amino acids. Germline loops: CDR1 SGHRS, CDR2 YFSETQ. With V trimmed by 2 bases and J by 8 bases, 6 bases remained unmatched. This chain's CDR3 is CASSFRTSQDEQFF. Partial CDR3 DNA: TGCGCCAGCAGCTTCCGGACTAGCCAGGATGAG.

As for this clone: The sequenced fragment ends 3 residues before the CDR3 boundary, so the rest is inferred from the germline J gene. The chain uses TRBV20-1 and TRBJ2-7, with TRBD2 matching 15 bases. V shed 3 bases, J shed 4 bases, and the junction held 1 base outside the gene matches. The CDR3 is 14 amino acids. CDR1 is DFQATT, CDR2 SNEGSKA, per germline (reference sequence). The CDR3 is CSARGTSGRYEQYF. Incomplete CDR3 DNA: TGCAGTGCTAGGGGGACTAGCGGGAGGTACGAG.

This clone was counted ten times or more. The read ends 3 residues early relative to the CDR3; the germline J gene fills the gap. The chain carries TRBV5-5 and TRBJ2-2; D unresolved. Germline assignment: CDR1 SGHKS and CDR2 YYEKEE (reference sequence). There are 14 residues in the CDR3. Trimming pared 1 base from V and 5 bases from J, leaving 9 bases between. The CDR3 here is CASSLLSPTGELFF. The part of the CDR3 DNA that was read is TGTGCCAGCAGCTTGCTAAGCCCGACCGGGGAG.

Comment on this clone: The observed sequence ends 3 residues before the CDR3 terminus, with the missing tail filled in from the germline J gene. This chain connects TRBV5-1 to TRBJ1-2; unclear D gene. CDR1 and CDR2 from the germline V gene are SGHRS and YFSETQ. The CDR3 runs 15 residues. V was shortened by 0 bases and J by 5 bases, with 14 bases between the two germline ends. The CDR3 here is CASSLGRAADYGYTF. The covered CDR3 bases are TGCGCCAGCAGCTTGGGGCGGGCGGCGGATTATGGC. Together with reference TRBV5-1 and TRBJ1-2, the CDR3 gives the full variable domain: KAGVTQTPRYLIKTRGQQVTLSCSPISGHRSVSWYQQTPGQGLQFLFEYFSETQRNKGNFPGRFSGRQFSNSRSEMNVSTLELGDSALYLCASSLGRAADYGYTFGSGTRLTVV.

CDR3 DNA (partial): TGTGCCAGCTCACCATGGGACAGGGTCTCCAATGAC. Translating gives CASSPWDRVSND. In full, the CDR3 is CASSPWDRVSNDYTF. V and J are TRBV18 and TRBJ1-2; 9 bases line up with TRBD1. The read terminates 3 residues before the CDR3 end, so the remaining end is supplied by the germline J gene. The CDR3 has 15 residues. CDR1 is KGHSH and CDR2 is LQKENI in the germline V gene.